Below, one TCR beta chain is given with its context. The data originate from a study of blood T cell repertoires in COVID-19. The V and J ends lost 1 base and 8 bases respectively, with 18 bases between them. The CDR3 is 16 amino acids. The V gene's germline CDR1 is SGHTA and CDR2 FQGTGA. How the authors handled the data: Estimation of nucleated cell counts relied on the amplification of reference gene primers. The repertoire was sequenced with immunoSEQ multiplex PCR; TCRdb's copy has only in-frame clones and lacks some. V, J and clone size derive from that table, while D and trimming were established from the DNA sequence. The table shows fewer than 650,000 clones, with 85% to 90% occurring only once.

The J gene is TRBJ2-1, the V gene TRBV7-3; D gene unclear. The clonotype originates from a woman in her forties or fifties with COVID-19, enrolled during active disease. Sequenced sample: peripheral blood. The CDR3 bases are TGTGCCAGCAGCTTAAACCCTCCTGAGAGTGGTGATGAGCAGTTCTTC. Translation gives CASSLNPPESGDEQFF. The complete variable domain, with remaining parts taken from reference TRBV7-3 and TRBJ2-1, reads GAGVSQTPSNKVTEKGKYVELRCDPISGHTALYWYRQSLGQGPEFLIYFQGTGAADDSGLPNDRFFAVRPEGSVSTLKIQRTERGDSAVYLCASSLNPPESGDEQFFGPGTRLTVL.